This T cell receptor (beta chain) comes out of a study of shared clonotypes between healthy human individuals. CDR1 SEHNR and CDR2 FQNEAQ come from the germline V gene (reference sequence). Trimming took off 5 bases at V and 2 bases at J, with 10 bases between the two ends. The CDR3 is 13 residues long. Per the study methods: Filtering differed for immunoSEQ, which gave only junction sequences without quality scores. The assay was immunoSEQ multiplex PCR, and TCRdb's table has in-frame clones only and misses some. The V and J calls and the clone size are those of that table, but D and trimming were determined from the DNA. The data contain approximately 2.5 million clones, 80% to 95% of them singletons.

The J gene is TRBJ2-7, the V gene TRBV7-9; a possible D gene is TRBD1 (7 bases). The receptor's source is a man in his late teens or twenties in good health. Some clones in this sample may be carry-over from other donors' samples. Source material: naive CD4+ T cells from PBMCs. Subset of the sample: CD45RA+ positively selected. CDR3: CASSAGQPYEQYF. CDR3 in DNA: TGTGCCAGCAGCGCGGGACAGCCCTACGAGCAGTACTTC. The full variable domain, rest sourced from reference TRBV7-9 and TRBJ2-7, is DTGVSQNPRHKITKRGQNVTFRCDPISEHNRLYWYRQTLGQGPEFLTYFQNEAQLEKSRLLSDRFSAERPKGSFSTLEIQRTEQGDSAMYLCASSAGQPYEQYFGPGTRLTVT.